Given below is one TCR beta chain in context. The antigen remains unidentified. The data derive from a study of post-analysis software for immune sequencing data. Study as a whole: Relapsing-remitting, secondary progressive and progressive-relapsing forms of multiple sclerosis all featured among disease courses.

Study conclusions and caveats: The five TRBV segments detected at higher frequency in patients than in controls included TRBV5-6, TRBV5-1 and TRBV20-1. Comparison with controls showed significantly lower normalized Chao1 diversity in multiple sclerosis patients. With F measure, samples from one preparation batch clustered together strongly.

Researchers reported that TCR beta cDNA libraries carried unique molecular identifiers. TCRdb ran MiXCR on the PCR reads and lists one entry per CDR3 protein. This sample has approximately 630,000 distinct CDR3 sequences, with around 64% found just once. Germline V gene sequence: CDR1 MNHEY, CDR2 SVGAGI. V lost 0 bases to trimming and J lost 5 bases; unmatched junction nucleotides: 0. CDR3 length equals 14 residues. Sequencing used blood. V and J are TRBV6-5 and TRBJ2-5, with TRBD2 matching 10 bases. This TCR was sampled from a girl aged 2 to 10 with multiple sclerosis. The chain's CDR3 is CASSYSGLAETQYF. CDR3 DNA sequence: TGTGCCAGCAGTTACTCGGGACTAGCGGAGACCCAGTACTTC.